A selection of T cell receptor beta chains follows, all from one sample in a study of blood T cell repertoires in COVID-19. Assay: immunoSEQ multiplex PCR; the TCRdb copy retains only in-frame clones and omits some. In the table there are about 210,000 clones, around nine tenths of which are singletons. Sequences were obtained from peripheral blood. The receptors shown here come from a man in his sixties who had recovered from COVID-19. Both conserved end residues are part of each CDR3.

TRBJ2-5,TRBV7-2,CASSTGLAGPQETQYF
TRBJ2-5,TRBV19,CASSIRLGPSQYF
TRBJ2-3,TRBV11-2,CASSSGVRATDTQYF
TRBJ2-7,TRBV19,CASSKGDSYEQYF
TRBJ1-1,TRBV3-1/TRBV3-2,CASSQDPGPTEAFF
TRBJ1-4,TRBV4-3,CASSPSGLGGNEKLFF
TRBJ2-3,TRBV5-1,CASSPGLAGSTDTQYF
TRBJ2-3,TRBV28,CASSFRTSRYTQYF
TRBJ1-2,TRBV6-4,CASSITGTGVYGYTF
TRBJ2-5,TRBV6-1,CASSDRGRQETQYF
TRBJ1-6,TRBV11-1,CASSFTNKSSPLHF
TRBJ2-3,TRBV19,CASSSTGGLTDTQYF
TRBJ2-5,TRBV12-3/TRBV12-4,CTSRQQGKETQYF
TRBJ1-1,TRBV7-2,CASSSNRGTEAFF
TRBJ2-1,TRBV18,CASSFLGAGESYNEQFF
TRBJ1-2,TRBV27,CASRTRTGPDYGYTF
TRBJ2-2,TRBV10-1,CASSEGQGSGELFF
TRBJ2-1,TRBV19,CASSPGTSGNNEQFF
TRBJ1-2,TRBV5-1,CASSLDLWDKPYGYTF
TRBJ2-1,TRBV6-5,CASRKGTGVNEQFF
TRBJ1-2,TRBV7-9,CASSPPGGENYGYTF
TRBJ2-7,TRBV11-2,CASSLDSGSYEQYF
TRBJ2-1,TRBV10-2,CASSMTSGSVNEQFF
TRBJ2-2,TRBV6-1,CASSERYRRGELFF
TRBJ2-1,TRBV7-3,CASSLKGGDEQFF
TRBJ2-3,TRBV27,CASSPTQGSSTDTQYF
TRBJ2-3,TRBV7-3,CASSLNGVSSTDTQYF
TRBJ2-7,TRBV12-3/TRBV12-4,CASSPSGTYEQYF
TRBJ2-3,TRBV6-2/TRBV6-3,CASSYSGGATDTQYF
TRBJ2-3,TRBV27,CASRGGRLAGISTDTQYF
TRBJ1-1,TRBV19,CASRARGEGDTEAFF
TRBJ2-7,TRBV30,CAWSGVAGAVYEQYF
TRBJ1-5,TRBV30,CAWTEGGRNQPQHF
TRBJ2-5,TRBV11-2,CASSPVLQETQYF
TRBJ1-2,TRBV3-1/TRBV3-2,CASSQSRRAPIF
TRBJ2-7,TRBV5-1,CASSPDRGSEQYF
TRBJ2-1,TRBV7-2,CASSLDRDRVGNEQFF
TRBJ2-7,TRBV29-1,CSVEWPRGGFEQYF
TRBJ2-4,TRBV6-5,CASRTGVGAKNIQYF
TRBJ2-2,TRBV9,CASSPRAGLNTGELFF
TRBJ1-1,TRBV6-5,CASRASGRNTEAFF